Listed below are T cell receptor beta chains from one sample, sequenced in a study of cytomegalovirus exposure and HLA in healthy donors. TCRdb's copy holds only in-frame clones and misses some; the assay was immunoSEQ multiplex PCR. The top ten clones hold 7% to 9% of a sample with roughly 23,000 clones, 65% to 85% of them seen once. The sequenced material came from PBMCs. These receptors came from a man aged 55 to 69 in good health and CMV-seronegative. Both conserved end residues are part of each CDR3. The D gene is left open where the match is weak. Clone size is shown for a subset of rows, as once, few, many or a class of expanded clone.

D	V	size	J	DNA	CDR3
.	TRBV5-1	.	TRBJ2-7	TGCGCCAGCAGCTTGTCGGGGACAACCTACGAGCAGTACTTC	CASSLSGTTYEQYF
.	TRBV16	once	TRBJ2-3	TGTGCCAGCAGCCAGTACACAGATACGCAGTATTTT	CASSQYTDTQYF
TRBD2	TRBV2	.	TRBJ2-1	TGTGCCAGCAGTGCGACTTGGAGCGGGGGGGCCGGCTACAATGAGCAGTTCTTC	CASSATWSGGAGYNEQFF
.	TRBV5-1	.	TRBJ2-2	TGCGCCAGCAGCTTGGGGCTGCCTGGGGAGCTGTTTTTT	CASSLGLPGELFF
TRBD1	TRBV9	.	TRBJ2-1	TGTGCCAGCAGCGTAGACAGGGGCGCAAGCTCCTACAATGAGCAGTTCTTC	CASSVDRGASSYNEQFF
TRBD1	TRBV5-1	.	TRBJ2-4	TGCGCCAGCAGCTCCAGACCATCAACAGGGGGCGGTGGGGCCAAAAACATTCAGTACTTC	CASSSRPSTGGGGAKNIQYF
.	TRBV15	once	TRBJ1-5	TGTGCCACCGGTAAAGGGGAAGGCAATCAGCCCCAGCATTTT	CATGKGEGNQPQHF
.	TRBV6-5	few	TRBJ2-7	TGTGCCAGCAGTTACTCAGGAGGGGGCCTCTACGAGCAGTACTTC	CASSYSGGGLYEQYF
.	TRBV2	.	TRBJ2-5	TGTGCCAGCGGGGCGGAATACGAGACCCAGTACTTC	CASGAEYETQYF
.	TRBV7-6	.	TRBJ2-5	TGTGCCAGCAGCTTAGGCAGACAAGAGACCCAGTACTTC	CASSLGRQETQYF
.	TRBV5-6	.	TRBJ1-1	TGTGCCAGCAGCTTGTCAGTGAACACTGAAGCTTTCTTT	CASSLSVNTEAFF
.	TRBV12-2	once	TRBJ2-5	TGTGCAAGTCGCTTCTTTGACGGGAAGGAAGAGACCCAGTACTTC	CASRFFDGKEETQYF
TRBD2	TRBV2	.	TRBJ2-3	TGTGCCAGCATACCGGGACTAGCGAGAGATACGCAGTATTTT	CASIPGLARDTQYF
.	TRBV6-5	.	TRBJ2-2	TGTGCCAGCAGTTACCAGGGCACGAACACCGGGGAGCTGTTTTTT	CASSYQGTNTGELFF
TRBD1	TRBV5-4	.	TRBJ1-1	TGTGCCAGCAGCGCGCCTGACAGGGCTACCACTGAAGCTTTCTTT	CASSAPDRATTEAFF
.	TRBV4-1	few	TRBJ2-7	TGCGCCAGCAGCCAGATCAGGGGTACCTACGAGCAGTACTTC	CASSQIRGTYEQYF
.	TRBV6-4	.	TRBJ1-3	TGTGCCAGCGCCTCCCGGGTTGGAAACACCATATATTTT	CASASRVGNTIYF
TRBD1	TRBV28	once	TRBJ2-5	TGTGCCAGCAGTTCCGATGGTTACCGGGACAGGGGCAGAGAGACCCAGTACTTC	CASSSDGYRDRGRETQYF
TRBD2	TRBV6-5	.	TRBJ2-1	TGTGCCAGCAGTTACTATTGGGGGGAGGGCTACAATGAGCAGTTCTTC	CASSYYWGEGYNEQFF
.	TRBV6-1	few	TRBJ1-4	TGTGCCAGCAGTGAAGCGAAAGGACTTCCAAATGAAAAACTGTTTTTT	CASSEAKGLPNEKLFF
TRBD2	TRBV6-4	.	TRBJ2-2	TGTGCCAGCAGTCCTCTAGCGGGAGGGACCGGGGAGCTGTTTTTT	CASSPLAGGTGELFF
TRBD2	TRBV9	.	TRBJ2-2	TGTGCCAGCAGCGTCGGCCCCTTAGCGGGAGGGGTCGGGGAGCTGTTTTTT	CASSVGPLAGGVGELFF
TRBD2	TRBV9	once	TRBJ2-5	TGTGCCAGCAGCTCTCGGGAGGGAGCGGGAGAGAGTGGGACCCAGTACTTC	CASSSREGAGESGTQYF
.	TRBV12-5	.	TRBJ2-5	TGTGCTAGTGGTTTCGGCGGGGCACAAGAGACCCAGTACTTC	CASGFGGAQETQYF
TRBD1	TRBV14	.	TRBJ1-6	TGTGCCAGCAGCGAACGGGACAGGGCGACTTCACCCCTCCACTTT	CASSERDRATSPLHF
.	TRBV6-5	few	TRBJ1-1	TGTGCCAGCAGTTACAGCGGGATAACTGAAGCTTTCTTT	CASSYSGITEAFF
TRBD1	TRBV5-6	.	TRBJ2-3	TGTGCCAGCAGCCTTATGGGACAGGGGCGGACAGATACGCAGTATTTT	CASSLMGQGRTDTQYF
TRBD1	TRBV19	.	TRBJ1-2	TGTGCCAGTAGTATTCGAGACAGGGGCTATGGCTACACCTTC	CASSIRDRGYGYTF
.	TRBV28	.	TRBJ2-7	TGTGCCAGCAGGTCTGGGAGTCGTTACGAGCAGTACTTC	CASRSGSRYEQYF
.	TRBV5-1	.	TRBJ2-7	TGCGCCAGCAGCTTAACAACTACCTACGAGCAGTACTTC	CASSLTTTYEQYF
.	TRBV7-9	.	TRBJ2-5	TGTGCCCGCAGCCTATCTAGAGGAGGTCTCAAAGAGACCCAGTACTTC	CARSLSRGGLKETQYF
.	TRBV7-2	few	TRBJ2-1	TGTGCCAGCAGCTTAGACGAGAGCTCCTACAATGAGCAGTTCTTC	CASSLDESSYNEQFF
.	TRBV6-4	.	TRBJ2-7	TGTGCCAGCAGTGATTGGCAGGGCTCCGAGCAGTACTTC	CASSDWQGSEQYF
.	TRBV6-5	.	TRBJ2-3	TGTGCCAGCAGTTCACGGGGCGGGGGCCCAGATACGCAGTATTTT	CASSSRGGGPDTQYF
TRBD2	TRBV7-9	few	TRBJ2-1	TGTGCCAGCAGCTCCGCGACTAGCGGGGGGGCGCCCTACAATGAGCAGTTCTTC	CASSSATSGGAPYNEQFF
TRBD1	TRBV30	.	TRBJ2-7	TGTGCCTGGAGTGGGTGGACAGGGTTATACTTC	CAWSGWTGLYF
TRBD1	TRBV7-9	.	TRBJ1-6	TGTGCCAGCAGCACGACAGGGAATTCACCCCTCCACTTT	CASSTTGNSPLHF
TRBD2	TRBV9	.	TRBJ2-2	TGTGCCAGCAGCGGAGGGACTAGCCGGGCCGGGGAGCTGTTTTTT	CASSGGTSRAGELFF
.	TRBV4-1	.	TRBJ1-2	TGCGCCAGCAGCCAAGACCGGGGAGACTATGGCTACACCTTC	CASSQDRGDYGYTF
TRBD2	TRBV4-2	.	TRBJ2-3	TGTGCCAGCAGCCTAACTAGCGGTGGAACCACAGATACGCAGTATTTT	CASSLTSGGTTDTQYF
.	TRBV28	once	TRBJ2-5	TGTGCCAGCAGCCGCACTAGCACAACACAAGAGACCCAGTACTTC	CASSRTSTTQETQYF
.	TRBV2	few	TRBJ1-1	TGTGCCAGCAGTGCAGGGTTCATGAACACTGAAGCTTTCTTT	CASSAGFMNTEAFF
.	TRBV7-2	once	TRBJ2-1	TGTGCCAGCAGCATCACGAGGGGGGGTTACAATGAGCAGTTCTTC	CASSITRGGYNEQFF
.	TRBV27	.	TRBJ2-7	TGTGCCAGCTTCGCCTCCTCCTACGAGCAGTACTTC	CASFASSYEQYF
TRBD1	TRBV9	.	TRBJ1-2	TGTGCCAGCAGCGTTAATAAAGACAGGGGCGGGTATGGCTACACCTTC	CASSVNKDRGGYGYTF
TRBD2	TRBV10-1	.	TRBJ2-2	TGCGCCAGCAGTGTAGGGAGGGGTATCGGGGAGCTGTTTTTT	CASSVGRGIGELFF
TRBD1	TRBV9	.	TRBJ2-2	TGTGCCAGCAGCGTACAACAGGGGGCTACCGGGGAGCTGTTTTTT	CASSVQQGATGELFF
.	TRBV19	few	TRBJ2-1	TGTGCCAGTAGTATCGGGGAATACAATGAGCAGTTCTTC	CASSIGEYNEQFF
TRBD2	TRBV5-4	.	TRBJ2-3	TGTGCCAGCAGCATAGGGACTAGCGTTAAGGCAGATACGCAGTATTTT	CASSIGTSVKADTQYF
.	TRBV29-1	.	TRBJ2-5	TGCAGCGTGAGGGCGAACCAAGAGACCCAGTACTTC	CSVRANQETQYF
.	TRBV27	few	TRBJ2-7	TGTGCCAGCAGTTTACCCTCAGGGGCCGAGCAGTACTTC	CASSLPSGAEQYF
.	TRBV19	.	TRBJ2-2	TGTGCCAGTAGCACAGGGCGGGACACCGGGGAGCTGTTTTTT	CASSTGRDTGELFF
TRBD1	TRBV5-6	.	TRBJ1-2	TGTGCCAGCAGCCGACAGGGGGCTAGCGGCTACACCTTC	CASSRQGASGYTF
TRBD1	TRBV29-1	.	TRBJ2-5	TGCAGCGTTGCCGGGACAGGGGGCGAGACCCAGTACTTC	CSVAGTGGETQYF